The clone carrying this TCR beta chain was detected ten times or more. As yet, its antigen is unknown. This specimen belongs to a study of metastatic and nonmetastatic thyroid tumors. Findings and limits, study-wide: Benign nodules were reported to have significantly lower TCR beta diversity than malignant thyroid tumors, in blood and tumor.

Before thyroid surgery, none of the patients had received any treatment. The CDR3 has 14 residues. V was shortened by 0 bases and J by 4 bases, with 10 bases between the two germline ends. Germline CDR1 and CDR2: GTSNPN and SVGIG (reference sequence). In the authors' workflow: Clinicopathological groups supplied CDR3 differences that were used to build a distant-metastasis classifier for papillary thyroid cancer. TCRdb re-analyzed the PCR reads using MiXCR. What appears here as the V and J calls and clone size reflects TCRdb's work, not the paper's. The sample comprises about 12,000 clones, 12% of which are singletons, and approximately 30% rests with the top ten.

The sequenced sample consisted of blood. The chain employs TRBV30 and TRBJ1-5; tentatively, D is TRBD1 (5 bases). The TCR was taken from a female donor with papillary thyroid cancer or a benign thyroid nodule (not recorded which). Some clones in this sample may be carry-over from other donors' samples. The CDR3 DNA sequence: TGTGCCTGGAGTGTTGGGGCGGGAAATCAGCCCCAGCATTTT. Its protein is CAWSVGAGNQPQHF.